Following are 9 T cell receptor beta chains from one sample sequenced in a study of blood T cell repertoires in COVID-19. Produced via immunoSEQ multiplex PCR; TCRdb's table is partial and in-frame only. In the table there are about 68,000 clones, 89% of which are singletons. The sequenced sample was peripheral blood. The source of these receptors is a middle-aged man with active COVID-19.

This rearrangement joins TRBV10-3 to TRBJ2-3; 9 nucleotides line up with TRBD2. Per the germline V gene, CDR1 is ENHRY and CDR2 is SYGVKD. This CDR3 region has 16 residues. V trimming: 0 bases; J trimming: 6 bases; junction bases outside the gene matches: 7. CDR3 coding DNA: TGTGCCATCAGTGAGTCTGGGACTAGCTCCCAGGATACGCAGTATTTT. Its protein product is CAISESGTSSQDTQYF.

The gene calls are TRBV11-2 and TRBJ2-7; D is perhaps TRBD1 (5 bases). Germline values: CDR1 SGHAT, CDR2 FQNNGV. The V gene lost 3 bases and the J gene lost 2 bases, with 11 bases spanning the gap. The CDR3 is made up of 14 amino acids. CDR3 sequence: CASSFGQGTYEQYF. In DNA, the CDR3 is TGTGCCAGCAGCTTCGGTCAGGGAACCTACGAGCAGTACTTC.

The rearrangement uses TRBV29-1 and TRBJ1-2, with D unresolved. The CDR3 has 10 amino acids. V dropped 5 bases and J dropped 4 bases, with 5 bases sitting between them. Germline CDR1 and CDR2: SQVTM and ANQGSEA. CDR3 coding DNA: TGCAGCGTTTTCCTCTATGGCTACACCTTC. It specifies CSVFLYGYTF.

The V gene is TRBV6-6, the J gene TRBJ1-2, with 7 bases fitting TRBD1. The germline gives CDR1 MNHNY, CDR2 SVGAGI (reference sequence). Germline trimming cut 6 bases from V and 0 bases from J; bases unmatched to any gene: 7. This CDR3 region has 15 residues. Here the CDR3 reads CASRLDRPANYGYTF. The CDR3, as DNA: TGTGCCAGCAGACTGGACAGGCCAGCTAACTATGGCTACACCTTC.

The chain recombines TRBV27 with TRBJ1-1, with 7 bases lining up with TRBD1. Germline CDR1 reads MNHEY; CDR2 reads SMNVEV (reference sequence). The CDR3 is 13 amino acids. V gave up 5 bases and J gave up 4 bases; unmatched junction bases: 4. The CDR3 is CASSLTGITEAFF. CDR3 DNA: TGTGCCAGCAGTCTGACAGGGATCACTGAAGCTTTCTTT.

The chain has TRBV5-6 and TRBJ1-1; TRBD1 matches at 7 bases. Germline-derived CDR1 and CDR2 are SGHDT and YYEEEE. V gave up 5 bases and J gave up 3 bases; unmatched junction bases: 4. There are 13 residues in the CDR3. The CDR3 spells CASRGQEDTEAFF. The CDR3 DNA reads TGTGCCAGCAGAGGACAGGAGGACACTGAAGCTTTCTTT. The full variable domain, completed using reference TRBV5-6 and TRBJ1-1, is DAGVTQSPTHLIKTRGQQVTLRCSPKSGHDTVSWYQQALGQGPQFIFQYYEEEERQRGNFPDRFSGHQFPNYSSELNVNALLLGDSALYLCASRGQEDTEAFFGQGTRLTVV.

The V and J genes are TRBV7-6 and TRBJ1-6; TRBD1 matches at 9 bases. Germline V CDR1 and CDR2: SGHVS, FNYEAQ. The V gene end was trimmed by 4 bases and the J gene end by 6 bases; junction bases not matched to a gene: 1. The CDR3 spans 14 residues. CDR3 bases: TGTGCCAGCAGCTCGGGACAGGGTAATTCACCCCTCCACTTT. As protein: CASSSGQGNSPLHF. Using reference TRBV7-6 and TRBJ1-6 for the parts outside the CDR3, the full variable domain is GAGVSQSPRYKVTKRGQDVALRCDPISGHVSLYWYRQALGQGPEFLTYFNYEAQQDKSGLPNDRFSAERPEGSISTLTIQRTEQRDSAMYRCASSSGQGNSPLHFGNGTRLTVT.

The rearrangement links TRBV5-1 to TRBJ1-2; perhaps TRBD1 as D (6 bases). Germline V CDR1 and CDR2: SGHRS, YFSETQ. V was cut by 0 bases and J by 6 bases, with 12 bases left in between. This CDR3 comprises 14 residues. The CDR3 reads CASSLDRVMDGYTF. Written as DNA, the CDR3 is TGCGCCAGCAGCTTGGACAGGGTGATGGATGGCTACACCTTC.

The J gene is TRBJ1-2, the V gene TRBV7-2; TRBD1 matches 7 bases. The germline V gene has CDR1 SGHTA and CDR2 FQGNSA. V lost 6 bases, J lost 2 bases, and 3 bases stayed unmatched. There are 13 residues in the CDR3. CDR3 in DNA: TGTGCCAGCAGTCCGGACAGGAACTATGGCTACACCTTC. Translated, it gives CASSPDRNYGYTF.